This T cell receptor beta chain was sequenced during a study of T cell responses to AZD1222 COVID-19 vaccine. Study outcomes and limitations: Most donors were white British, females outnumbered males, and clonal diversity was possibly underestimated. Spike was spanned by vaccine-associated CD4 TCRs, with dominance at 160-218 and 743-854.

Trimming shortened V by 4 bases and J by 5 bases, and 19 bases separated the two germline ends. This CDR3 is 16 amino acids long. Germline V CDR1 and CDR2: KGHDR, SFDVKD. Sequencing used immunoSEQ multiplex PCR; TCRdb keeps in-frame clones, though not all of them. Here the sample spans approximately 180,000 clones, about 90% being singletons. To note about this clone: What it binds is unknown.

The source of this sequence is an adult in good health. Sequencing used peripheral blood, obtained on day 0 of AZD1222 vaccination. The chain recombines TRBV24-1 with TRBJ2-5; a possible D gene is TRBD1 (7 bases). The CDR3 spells CATSDNDKGAGETQYF. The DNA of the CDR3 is TGTGCCACCAGTGACAACGACAAGGGGGCGGGGGAGACCCAGTACTTC.